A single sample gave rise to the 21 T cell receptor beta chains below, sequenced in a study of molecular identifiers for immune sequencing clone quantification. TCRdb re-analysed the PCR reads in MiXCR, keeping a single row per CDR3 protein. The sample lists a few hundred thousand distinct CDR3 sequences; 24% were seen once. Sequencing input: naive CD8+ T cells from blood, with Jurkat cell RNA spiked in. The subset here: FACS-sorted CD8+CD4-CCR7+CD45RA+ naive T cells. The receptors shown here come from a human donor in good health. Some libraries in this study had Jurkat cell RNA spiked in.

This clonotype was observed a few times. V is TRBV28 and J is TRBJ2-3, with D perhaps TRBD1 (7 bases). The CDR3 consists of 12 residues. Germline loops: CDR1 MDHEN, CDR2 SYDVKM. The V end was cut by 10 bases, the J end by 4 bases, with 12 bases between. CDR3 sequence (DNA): TGTGCCACCAGGGGGGCCCCAGATACGCAGTATTTT. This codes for CATRGAPDTQYF.

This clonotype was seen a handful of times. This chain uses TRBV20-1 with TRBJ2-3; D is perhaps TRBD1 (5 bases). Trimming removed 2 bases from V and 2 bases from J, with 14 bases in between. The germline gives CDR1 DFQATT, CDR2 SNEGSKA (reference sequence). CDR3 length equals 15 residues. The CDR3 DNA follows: TGCAGTGCTAGACCCGACAGTGCAGACACAGATACGCAGTATTTT. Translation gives CSARPDSADTDTQYF.

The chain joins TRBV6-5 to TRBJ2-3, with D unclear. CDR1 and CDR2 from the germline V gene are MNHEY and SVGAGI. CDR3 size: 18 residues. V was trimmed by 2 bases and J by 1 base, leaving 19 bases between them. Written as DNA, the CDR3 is TGTGCCAGCAGTTACGTAGGTACGGCCCTTCGGCGCACAGATACGCAGTATTTT. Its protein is CASSYVGTALRRTDTQYF.

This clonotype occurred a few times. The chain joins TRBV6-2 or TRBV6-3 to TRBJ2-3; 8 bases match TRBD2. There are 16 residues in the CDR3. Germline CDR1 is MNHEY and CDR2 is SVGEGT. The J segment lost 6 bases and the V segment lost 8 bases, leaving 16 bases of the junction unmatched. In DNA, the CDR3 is TGTGCCAGCCGGTGGTTAGCGGGAATGGGCGGGGATACGCAGTATTTT. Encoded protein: CASRWLAGMGGDTQYF.

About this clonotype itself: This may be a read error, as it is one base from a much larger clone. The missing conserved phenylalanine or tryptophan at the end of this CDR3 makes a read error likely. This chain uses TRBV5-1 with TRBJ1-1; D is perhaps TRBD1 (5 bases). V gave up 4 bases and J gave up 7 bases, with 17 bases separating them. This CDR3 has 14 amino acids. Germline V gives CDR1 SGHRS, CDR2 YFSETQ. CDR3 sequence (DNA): TGCGCCAGCAGCCCAGGGACCGGGATAAATGAAGCTTTCTAT. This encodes CASSPGTGINEAFY.

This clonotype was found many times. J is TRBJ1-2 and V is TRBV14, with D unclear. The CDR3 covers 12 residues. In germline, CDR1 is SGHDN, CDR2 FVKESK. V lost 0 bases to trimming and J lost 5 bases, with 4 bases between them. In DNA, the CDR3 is TGTGCCAGCAGCCAAGATTATTATGGCTACACCTTC. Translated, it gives CASSQDYYGYTF.

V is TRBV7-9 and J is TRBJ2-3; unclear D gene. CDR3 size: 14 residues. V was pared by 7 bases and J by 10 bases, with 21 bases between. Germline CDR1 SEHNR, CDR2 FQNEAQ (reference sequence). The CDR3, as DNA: TGTGCCAGCAACCCAATGCCTGGTATGGATCCGCAGTATTTT. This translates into CASNPMPGMDPQYF.

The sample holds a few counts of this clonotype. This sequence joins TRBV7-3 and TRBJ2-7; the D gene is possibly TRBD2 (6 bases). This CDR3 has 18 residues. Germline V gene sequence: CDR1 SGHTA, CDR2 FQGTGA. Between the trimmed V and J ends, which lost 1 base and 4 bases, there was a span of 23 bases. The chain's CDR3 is CASSLIGPDQGGLYEQYF. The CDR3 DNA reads TGTGCCAGCAGCTTAATCGGTCCAGACCAGGGAGGTTTGTACGAGCAGTACTTC.

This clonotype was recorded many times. CDR3 in DNA: TGTGCCAGCAGTTTTCGTGGAATACTTAATGAAAAACTGTTTTTT. Its protein is CASSFRGILNEKLFF. The chain links TRBV28 to TRBJ1-4; no firm D call. Between the trimmed V and J ends, which lost 3 bases and 4 bases, there was a span of 12 bases. The CDR3 has 15 residues. From germline, CDR1 is MDHEN and CDR2 SYDVKM.

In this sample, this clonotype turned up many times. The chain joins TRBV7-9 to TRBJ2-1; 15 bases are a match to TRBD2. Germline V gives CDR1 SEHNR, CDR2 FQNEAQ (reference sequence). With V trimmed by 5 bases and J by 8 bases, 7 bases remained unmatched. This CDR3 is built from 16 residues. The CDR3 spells CASSLRTSGRADEQFF. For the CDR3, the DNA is TGTGCCAGCAGCCTACGGACTAGCGGGAGGGCCGATGAGCAGTTCTTC.

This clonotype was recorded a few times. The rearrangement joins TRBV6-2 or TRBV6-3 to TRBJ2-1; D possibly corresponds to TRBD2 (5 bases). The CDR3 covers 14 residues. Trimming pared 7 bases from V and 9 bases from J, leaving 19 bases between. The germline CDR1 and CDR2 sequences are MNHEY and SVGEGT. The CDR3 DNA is TGTGCCAGCACCCCCCGAGTGGGAGAAAGTGAGCAGTTCTTC. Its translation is CASTPRVGESEQFF.

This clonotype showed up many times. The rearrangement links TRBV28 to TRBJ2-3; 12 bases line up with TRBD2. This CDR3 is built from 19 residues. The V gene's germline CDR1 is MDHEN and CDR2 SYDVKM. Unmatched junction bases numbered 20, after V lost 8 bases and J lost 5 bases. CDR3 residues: CASDSAPWTSGVRGDTQYF. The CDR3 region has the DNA TGTGCCAGCGACTCCGCACCCTGGACTAGCGGGGTGAGGGGAGATACGCAGTATTTT.

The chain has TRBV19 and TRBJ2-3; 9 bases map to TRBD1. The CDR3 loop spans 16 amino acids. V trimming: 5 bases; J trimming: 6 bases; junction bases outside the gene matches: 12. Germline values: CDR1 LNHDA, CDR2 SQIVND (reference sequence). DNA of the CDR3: TGTGCCAGTAGTCCCTGGACAGGGGCGCCGGGGGATACGCAGTATTTT. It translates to CASSPWTGAPGDTQYF.

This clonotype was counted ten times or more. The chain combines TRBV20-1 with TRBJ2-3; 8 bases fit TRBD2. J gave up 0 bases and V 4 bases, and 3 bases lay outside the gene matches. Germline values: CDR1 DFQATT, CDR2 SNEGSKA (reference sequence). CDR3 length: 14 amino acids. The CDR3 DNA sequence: TGCAGTGCTAAGAAGCGGGAGAGCACAGATACGCAGTATTTT. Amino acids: CSAKKRESTDTQYF.

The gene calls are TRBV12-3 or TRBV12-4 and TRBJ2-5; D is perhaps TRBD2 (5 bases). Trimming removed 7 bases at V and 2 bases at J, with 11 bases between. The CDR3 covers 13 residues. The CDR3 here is CASTGSEQETQYF. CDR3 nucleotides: TGTGCCAGCACGGGATCGGAGCAAGAGACCCAGTACTTC.

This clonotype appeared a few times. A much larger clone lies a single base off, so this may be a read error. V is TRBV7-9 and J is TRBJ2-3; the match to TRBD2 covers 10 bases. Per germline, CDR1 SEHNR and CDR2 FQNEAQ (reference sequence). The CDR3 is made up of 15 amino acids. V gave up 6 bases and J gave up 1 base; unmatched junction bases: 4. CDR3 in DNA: TGTGCCAGCAGGCCCGGGACTAGCGGCACAGATACGCAGTATTTT. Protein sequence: CASRPGTSGTDTQYF.

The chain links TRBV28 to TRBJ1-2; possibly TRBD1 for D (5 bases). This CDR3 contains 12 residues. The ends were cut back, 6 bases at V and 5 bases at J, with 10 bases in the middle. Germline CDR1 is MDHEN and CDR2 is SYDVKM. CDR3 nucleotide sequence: TGTGCCAGCAGGTCAGGGTTGTATGGCTACACCTTC. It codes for CASRSGLYGYTF.

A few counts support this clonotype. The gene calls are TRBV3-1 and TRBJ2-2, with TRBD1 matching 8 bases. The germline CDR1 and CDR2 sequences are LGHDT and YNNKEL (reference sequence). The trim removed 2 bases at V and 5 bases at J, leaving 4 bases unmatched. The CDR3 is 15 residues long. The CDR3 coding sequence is TGTGCCAGCAGCCAAAGGACAGGGACGACCGGGGAGCTGTTTTTT. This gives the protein CASSQRTGTTGELFF.

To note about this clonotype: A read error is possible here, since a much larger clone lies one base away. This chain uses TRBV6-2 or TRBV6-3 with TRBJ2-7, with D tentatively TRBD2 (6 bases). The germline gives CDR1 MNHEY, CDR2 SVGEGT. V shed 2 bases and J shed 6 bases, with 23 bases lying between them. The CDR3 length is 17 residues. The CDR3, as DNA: TGTGCCAGCAGTTACACGTCTTCGGTCGGGGAGGAATGCGAGCAGTACTTC. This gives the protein CASSYTSSVGEECEQYF.

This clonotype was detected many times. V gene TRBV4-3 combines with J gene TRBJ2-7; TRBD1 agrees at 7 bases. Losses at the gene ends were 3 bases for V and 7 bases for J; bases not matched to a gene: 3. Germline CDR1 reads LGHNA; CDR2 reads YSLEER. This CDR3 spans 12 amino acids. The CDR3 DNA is TGCGCCAGCAGCCACAACAGGGGTGAGCAGTACTTC. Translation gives CASSHNRGEQYF.

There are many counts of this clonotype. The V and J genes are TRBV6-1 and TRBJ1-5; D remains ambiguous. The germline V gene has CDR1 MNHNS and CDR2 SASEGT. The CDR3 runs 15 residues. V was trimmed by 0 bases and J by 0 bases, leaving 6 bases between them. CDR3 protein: CASSEAAYSNQPQHF. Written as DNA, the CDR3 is TGTGCCAGCAGTGAAGCCGCGTATAGCAATCAGCCCCAGCATTTT.